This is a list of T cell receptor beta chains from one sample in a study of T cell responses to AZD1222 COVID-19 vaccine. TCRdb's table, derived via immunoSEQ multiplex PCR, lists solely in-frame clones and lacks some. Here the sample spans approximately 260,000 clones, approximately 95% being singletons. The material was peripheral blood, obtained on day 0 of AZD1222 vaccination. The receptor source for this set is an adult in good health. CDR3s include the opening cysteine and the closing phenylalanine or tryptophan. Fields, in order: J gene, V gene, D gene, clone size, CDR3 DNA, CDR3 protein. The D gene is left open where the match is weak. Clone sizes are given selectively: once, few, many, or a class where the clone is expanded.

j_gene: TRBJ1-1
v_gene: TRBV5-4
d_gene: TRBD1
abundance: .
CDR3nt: TGTGCCAGCAGCTCGGGGGACAGGGGCCGAATTGAAGCTTTCTTT
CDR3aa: CASSSGDRGRIEAFF

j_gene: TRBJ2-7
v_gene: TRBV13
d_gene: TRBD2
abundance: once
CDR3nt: TGTGCCAGCAGCTTAGGCCTTAGGGAGGGGAGCTCCTACGAGCAGTACTTC
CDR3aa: CASSLGLREGSSYEQYF

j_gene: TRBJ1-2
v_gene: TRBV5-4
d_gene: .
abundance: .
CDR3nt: TGTGCCAGCAGCCTAGTGGACGGATTCTATGGCTACACCTTC
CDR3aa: CASSLVDGFYGYTF

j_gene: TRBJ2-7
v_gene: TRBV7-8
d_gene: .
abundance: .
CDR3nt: TGTGCCAGCAGCAGGACACCTGAGGGCTACGAGCAGTACTTC
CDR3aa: CASSRTPEGYEQYF

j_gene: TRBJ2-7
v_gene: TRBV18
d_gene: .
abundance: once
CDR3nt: TGTGCCAGCTCACCCGACACATTCTACGAGCAGTACTTC
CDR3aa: CASSPDTFYEQYF

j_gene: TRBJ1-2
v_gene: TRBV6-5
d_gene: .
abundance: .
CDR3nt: TGTGCCAGCAGGGCGGCTAACTATGGCTACACCTTC
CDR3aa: CASRAANYGYTF

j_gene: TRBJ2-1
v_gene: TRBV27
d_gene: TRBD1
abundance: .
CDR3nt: TGTGCCAGCAGTGACGGGACAGGGGGGAGCAATGAGCAGTTCTTC
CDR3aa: CASSDGTGGSNEQFF

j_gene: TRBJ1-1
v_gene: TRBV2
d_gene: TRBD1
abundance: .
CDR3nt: TGTGCCAGCAGTGAGGGACAGGGCGTCACTGAAGCTTTCTTT
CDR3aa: CASSEGQGVTEAFF

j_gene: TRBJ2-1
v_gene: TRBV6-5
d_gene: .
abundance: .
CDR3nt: TGTGCCAGCAGCGGGAGTTGGGGCAATGAGCAGTTCTTC
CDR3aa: CASSGSWGNEQFF

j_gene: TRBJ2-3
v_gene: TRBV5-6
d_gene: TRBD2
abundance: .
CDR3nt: TGTGCCAGCAGCCCCACCGGACTAGCGGGAGTGACAGATACGCAGTATTTT
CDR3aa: CASSPTGLAGVTDTQYF

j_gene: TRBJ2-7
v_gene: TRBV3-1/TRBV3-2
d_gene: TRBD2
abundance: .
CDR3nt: TGTGCCAGCAGCGGTACCGGGACTAGCGTATACGAGCAGTACTTC
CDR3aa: CASSGTGTSVYEQYF

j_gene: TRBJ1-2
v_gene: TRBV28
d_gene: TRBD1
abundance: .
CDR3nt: TGTGCCAGCAGTTTCATTGGGACAGCTAACTATGGCTACACCTTC
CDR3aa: CASSFIGTANYGYTF

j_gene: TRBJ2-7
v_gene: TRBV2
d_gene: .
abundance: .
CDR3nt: TGTGCCACCACCGGGACTGCTCGGCCTAAGCAGTACTTC
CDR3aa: CATTGTARPKQYF

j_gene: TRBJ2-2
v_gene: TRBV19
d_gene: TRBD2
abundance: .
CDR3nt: TGTGCCAGTAGAATGCGCGGGGGGGCTGGCGGGGAGCTGTTTTTT
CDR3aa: CASRMRGGAGGELFF

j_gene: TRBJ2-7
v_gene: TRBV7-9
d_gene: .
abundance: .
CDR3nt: TGTGCCAGCAGCTTAGGAACCTATACCTTAAAGGCCGACGAGCAGTACTTC
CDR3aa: CASSLGTYTLKADEQYF

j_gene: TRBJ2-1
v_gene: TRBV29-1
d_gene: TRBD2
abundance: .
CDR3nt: TGCAGCGGGACTAGCGGGGGGGTTCTGAGCTCCTACAATGAGCAGTTCTTC
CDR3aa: CSGTSGGVLSSYNEQFF

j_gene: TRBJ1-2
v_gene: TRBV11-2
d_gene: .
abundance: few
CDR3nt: TGTGCCAGCAGTCCAGGGATAGGGTTTGGCTACACCTTC
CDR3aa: CASSPGIGFGYTF

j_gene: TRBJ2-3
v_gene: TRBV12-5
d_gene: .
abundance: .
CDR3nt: TGTGCTAGTGGTTTGGTACATGGTAGCACAGATACGCAGTATTTT
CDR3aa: CASGLVHGSTDTQYF

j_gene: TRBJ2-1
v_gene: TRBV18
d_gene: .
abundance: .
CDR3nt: TGTGCCAGCTTCACCATCCGGGGCGCAGGCAATGAGCAGTTCTTC
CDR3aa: CASFTIRGAGNEQFF

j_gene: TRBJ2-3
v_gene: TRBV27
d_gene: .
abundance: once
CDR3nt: TGTGCCAGCAGTTACCAACCGGGCCGGCGAACAGATACGCAGTATTTT
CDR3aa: CASSYQPGRRTDTQYF

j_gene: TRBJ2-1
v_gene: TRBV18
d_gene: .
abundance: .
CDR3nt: TGTGCCAGCTCACGCCGCTCCGGAGAAATAGGGGAGCAGTTCTTC
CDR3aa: CASSRRSGEIGEQFF

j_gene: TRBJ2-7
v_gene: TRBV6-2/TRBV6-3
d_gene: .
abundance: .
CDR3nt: TGTGCCAGCAGTTATACGGGAGTAGGCTACGAGCAGTACTTC
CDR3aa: CASSYTGVGYEQYF

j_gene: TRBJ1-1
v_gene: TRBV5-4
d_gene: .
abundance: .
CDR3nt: TGTGCCAGCAGCTCACAACAGAACATGAACACTGAAGCTTTCTTT
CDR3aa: CASSSQQNMNTEAFF

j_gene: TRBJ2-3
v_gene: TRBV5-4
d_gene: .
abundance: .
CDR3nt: TGTGCCAGCAGTTTAGGGGGTCGCACAGATACGCAGTATTTT
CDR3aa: CASSLGGRTDTQYF

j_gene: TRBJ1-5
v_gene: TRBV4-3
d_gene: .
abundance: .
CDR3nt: TGCGCCAGCAGCCCCCACGAGGGGGGCAATCAGCCCCAGCATTTT
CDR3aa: CASSPHEGGNQPQHF

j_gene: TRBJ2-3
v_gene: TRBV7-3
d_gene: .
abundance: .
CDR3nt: TGTGCCAGCAGCTCTCAGGGTGGAGATACGCAGTATTTT
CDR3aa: CASSSQGGDTQYF

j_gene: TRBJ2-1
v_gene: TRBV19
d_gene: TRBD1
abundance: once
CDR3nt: TGTGCCAGTAGTATGGGACAGTACAATGAGCAGTTCTTC
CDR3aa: CASSMGQYNEQFF

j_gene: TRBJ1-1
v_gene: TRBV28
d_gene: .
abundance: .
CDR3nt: TGTGCCAGCAGTCTAGCGACAGTAGAAGCTTTCTTT
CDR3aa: CASSLATVEAFF

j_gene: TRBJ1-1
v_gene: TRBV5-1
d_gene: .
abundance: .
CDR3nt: TGCGCCAGCAGCTTGGACCAGGGCACTGAAGCTTTCTTT
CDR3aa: CASSLDQGTEAFF

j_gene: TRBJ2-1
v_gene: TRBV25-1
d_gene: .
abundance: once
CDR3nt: TGTGCCAGCAGTGACGTAGGGGACCCGGGCAATGAGCAGTTCTTC
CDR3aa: CASSDVGDPGNEQFF

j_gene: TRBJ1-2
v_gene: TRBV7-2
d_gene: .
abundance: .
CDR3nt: TGTGCCAGCAGTTTCCAACAGGCTTTGGGAGGCTACACCTTC
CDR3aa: CASSFQQALGGYTF

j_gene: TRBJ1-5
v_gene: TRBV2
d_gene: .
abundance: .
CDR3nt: TGTGCCAGCGCCCGGGAATGGGATCAGCCCCAGCATTTT
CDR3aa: CASAREWDQPQHF

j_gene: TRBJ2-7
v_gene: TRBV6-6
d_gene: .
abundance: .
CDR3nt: TGTGCCAGCAGTCTGTTACAGCGGTACGAGCAGTACTTC
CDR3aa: CASSLLQRYEQYF

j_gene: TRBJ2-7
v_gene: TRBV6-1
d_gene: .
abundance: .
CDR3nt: TGTGCCAGCAGGGAAGGGTGGGTCTACGAGCAGTACTTC
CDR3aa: CASREGWVYEQYF

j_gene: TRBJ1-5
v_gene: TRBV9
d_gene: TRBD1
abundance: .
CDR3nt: TGTGCCAGCAGCTCCGGACAGGGGGTAGGGTACCCCCAGCATTTT
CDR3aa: CASSSGQGVGYPQHF

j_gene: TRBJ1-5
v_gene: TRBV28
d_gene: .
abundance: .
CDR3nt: TGTGCCAGCAGGAATAGCAATCAGCCCCAGCATTTT
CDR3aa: CASRNSNQPQHF

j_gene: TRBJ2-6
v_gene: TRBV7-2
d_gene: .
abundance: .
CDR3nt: TGTGCCAGCAGCCCCACTTCTGGGGCCAACGTCCTGACTTTC
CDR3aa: CASSPTSGANVLTF

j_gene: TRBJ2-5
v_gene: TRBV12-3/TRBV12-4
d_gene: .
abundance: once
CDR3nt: TGTGCCAGCAGCCCAGCCCTAGGGACCCAGTACTTC
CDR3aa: CASSPALGTQYF

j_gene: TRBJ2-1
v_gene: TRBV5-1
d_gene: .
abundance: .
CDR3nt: TGCGCCAGCAGCTCCACCGGGACAACCTACAATGAGCAGTTCTTC
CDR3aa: CASSSTGTTYNEQFF

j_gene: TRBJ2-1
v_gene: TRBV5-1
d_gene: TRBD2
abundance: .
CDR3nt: TGCGCCAGCAGCGCCACTAGCGGCAGTGAGCAGTTCTTC
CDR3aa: CASSATSGSEQFF

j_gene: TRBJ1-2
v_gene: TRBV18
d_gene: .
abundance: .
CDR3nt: TGTGCCAGCTCACCAGACGGAGCCTATGGCTACACCTTC
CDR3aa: CASSPDGAYGYTF

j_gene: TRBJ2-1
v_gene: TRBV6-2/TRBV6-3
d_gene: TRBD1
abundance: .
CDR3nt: TGTGCCAGCAGTTACTTAGGGGGCCTCCACAATGAGCAGTTCTTC
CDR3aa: CASSYLGGLHNEQFF

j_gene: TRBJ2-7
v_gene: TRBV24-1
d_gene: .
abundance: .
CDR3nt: TGTGCCACCAGTGCTGGTAGAGGCTACGAGCAGTACTTC
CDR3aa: CATSAGRGYEQYF

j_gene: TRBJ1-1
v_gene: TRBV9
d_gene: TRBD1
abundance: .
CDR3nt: TGTGCCAGCAGCCCCCGACAGGGAGGGGACACTGAAGCTTTCTTT
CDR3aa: CASSPRQGGDTEAFF

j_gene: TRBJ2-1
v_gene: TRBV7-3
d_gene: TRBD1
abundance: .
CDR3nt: TGTGCCAGCAGCTTAGGGACAGGGGTCCCTCTCAATGAGCAGTTCTTC
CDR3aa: CASSLGTGVPLNEQFF

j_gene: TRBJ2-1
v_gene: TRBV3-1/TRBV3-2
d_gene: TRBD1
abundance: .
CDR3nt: TGTGCCAGCAGCCCCTGGACAGGATACAATGAGCAGTTCTTC
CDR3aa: CASSPWTGYNEQFF

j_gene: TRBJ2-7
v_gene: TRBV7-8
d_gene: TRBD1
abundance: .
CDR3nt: TGTGCCAGCAGCTTAGTGGGGACAGGGGGATACGAGCAGTACTTC
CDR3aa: CASSLVGTGGYEQYF

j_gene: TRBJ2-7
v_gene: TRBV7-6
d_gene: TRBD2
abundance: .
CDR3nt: TGTGCCAGCAGCTTACGTCCCGTGCGGGCGGGGGATTACTACGAGCAGTACTTC
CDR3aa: CASSLRPVRAGDYYEQYF

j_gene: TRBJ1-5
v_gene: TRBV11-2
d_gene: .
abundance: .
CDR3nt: TGTGCCAGCAGCTTAGATCAAGGACAGCCCCAGCATTTT
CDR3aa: CASSLDQGQPQHF

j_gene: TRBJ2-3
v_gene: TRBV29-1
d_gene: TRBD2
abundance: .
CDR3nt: TGCAGCGTGCGAGGACTAGAAAGCACAGATACGCAGTATTTT
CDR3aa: CSVRGLESTDTQYF

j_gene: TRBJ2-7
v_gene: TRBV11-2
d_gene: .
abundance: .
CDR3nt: TGTGCCAGCAGCCCATCCGGGACCCTCTACGAGCAGTACTTC
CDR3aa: CASSPSGTLYEQYF

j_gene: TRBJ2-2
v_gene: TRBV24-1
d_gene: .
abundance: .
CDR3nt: TGTGCCACCAGTGTTTCGGGCCTATCGTCGGCCGGGGAGCTGTTTTTT
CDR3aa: CATSVSGLSSAGELFF

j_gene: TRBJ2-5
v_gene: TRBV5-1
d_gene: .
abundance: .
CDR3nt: TGCGCCAGCAGCTTGGCGGGGAAAGAGACCCAGTACTTC
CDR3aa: CASSLAGKETQYF

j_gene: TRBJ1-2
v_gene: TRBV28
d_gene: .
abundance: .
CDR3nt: TGTGCCAGCAGTTTTCGGTATGGCTACACCTTC
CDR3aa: CASSFRYGYTF

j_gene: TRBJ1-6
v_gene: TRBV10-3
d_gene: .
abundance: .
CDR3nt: TGTGCCATCAGTGAGTCGGGGGCTATTAATTCACCCCTCCACTTT
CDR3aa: CAISESGAINSPLHF